This T cell receptor (beta chain) was captured in a study of sequential checkpoint blockade in melanoma. Study overall: First-line arms were nivolumab then ipilimumab, or the reverse, randomized 1:1. Maintenance nivolumab came after either treatment sequence.

The CDR3 covers 15 residues. V lost 1 base and J 0 bases, leaving 10 bases between the germline ends. Germline V lookup: CDR1 SGHAT, CDR2 FQNNGV. Only in-frame clones appear in the TCRdb table, and some are missing; sequencing was by immunoSEQ multiplex PCR. The sample lists about 17,000 clones; 65% to 75% were seen once. Specified treatment: randomized to nivolumab then ipilimumab (arm A) or the reverse (arm B). Sorted cells were live CD3+CD8+, lacking CD19 and CD56, from PBMCs. V usage is TRBV11-2 and J usage is TRBJ2-7, with a weak D call TRBD1 (6 bases). The sample in question was CD8+ T cells sorted from blood (inferred from file names), obtained from a patient given nivolumab and ipilimumab in sequence. This clonotype was sampled from a human donor with melanoma. The CDR3 spells CASSLGQESSYEQYF. CDR3 coding DNA: TGTGCCAGCAGCTTAGGACAGGAGAGCTCCTACGAGCAGTACTTC.